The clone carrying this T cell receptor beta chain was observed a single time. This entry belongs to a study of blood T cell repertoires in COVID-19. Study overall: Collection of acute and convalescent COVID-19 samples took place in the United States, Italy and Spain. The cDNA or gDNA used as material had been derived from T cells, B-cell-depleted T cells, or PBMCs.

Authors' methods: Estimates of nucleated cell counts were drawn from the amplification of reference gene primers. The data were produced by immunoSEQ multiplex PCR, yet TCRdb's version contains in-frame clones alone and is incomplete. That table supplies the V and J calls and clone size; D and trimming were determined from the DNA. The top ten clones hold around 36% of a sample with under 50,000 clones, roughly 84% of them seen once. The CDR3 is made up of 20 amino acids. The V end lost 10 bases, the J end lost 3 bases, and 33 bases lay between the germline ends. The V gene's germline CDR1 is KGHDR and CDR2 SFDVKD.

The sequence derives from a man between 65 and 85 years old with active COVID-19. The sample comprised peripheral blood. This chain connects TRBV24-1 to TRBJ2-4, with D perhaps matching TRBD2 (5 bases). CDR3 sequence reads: CATNSGREGMRGYDKNIQYF. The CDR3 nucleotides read TGTGCCACTAACTCGGGTAGGGAAGGTATGAGAGGGTATGACAAAAACATTCAGTACTTC.